Listed below are T cell receptor beta chains from one sample, sequenced in a study of shared clonotypes between healthy human individuals. Sequenced by immunoSEQ multiplex PCR; TCRdb stores in-frame clones only, minus some. The sample has millions of clones, more than 85% seen once. Sequencing was carried out using naive CD8+ T cells from PBMCs. Receptors originate from a man younger than 35 in good health. Some clones in this sample may be carry-over from other donors' samples. Both conserved end residues are part of each CDR3. D genes are given only for firm matches. The size entry is marked missing in some rows and otherwise reads once, few, many or a size class.

V gene	D gene	clone size	J gene	CDR3 DNA	CDR3 protein
TRBV27	.	.	TRBJ2-1	TGTGCCAGCAGTTTTCGGGAACAGACCAATGAGCAGTTCTTC	CASSFREQTNEQFF
TRBV7-2	TRBD2	.	TRBJ2-3	TGTGCCAGCAGCCGGCCGCGGGATAGCGGGAGGGCAGATACGCAGTATTTT	CASSRPRDSGRADTQYF
TRBV4-3	.	.	TRBJ2-1	TGCGCCAGCAGCCAAGTGTGGGCGGGGTACAATGAGCAGTTCTTC	CASSQVWAGYNEQFF
TRBV28	TRBD2	.	TRBJ2-5	TGTGCCAGCAGTCCCTATATTTCCAGCGGGAGTGGTCAAGAGACCCAGTACTTC	CASSPYISSGSGQETQYF
TRBV29-1	TRBD1	.	TRBJ2-1	TGCAGCGTTCGACAGGGGCCAGGGTACAATGAGCAGTTCTTC	CSVRQGPGYNEQFF
TRBV4-3	.	.	TRBJ1-2	TGCGCCAGCAGCCAAGATCGAGGGTTCGATTCGAGTGGCTACACCTTC	CASSQDRGFDSSGYTF
TRBV5-1	.	.	TRBJ2-7	TGCGCCAGCAGCTTGGAAGTGGGGCATTCATACGAGCAGTACTTC	CASSLEVGHSYEQYF
TRBV6-1	.	.	TRBJ1-1	TGTGCCAGCATAAGAGCGACTGAAGCTTTCTTT	CASIRATEAFF
TRBV9	.	.	TRBJ1-2	TGTGCCAGCAGCGTAGCCCAGGAGTACTATGGCTACACCTTC	CASSVAQEYYGYTF
TRBV6-5	.	.	TRBJ2-7	TGTGCCAGCAGTTACGGGGTAGCGGCCGGGGACGAGCAGTACTTC	CASSYGVAAGDEQYF
TRBV7-6	TRBD2	.	TRBJ2-1	TGTGCCAGCAGCTTAACCCTCGGGGTAGCGGGAGGCTCCTACAATGAGCAGTTCTTC	CASSLTLGVAGGSYNEQFF
TRBV28	.	once	TRBJ2-5	TGTGCCAGCAGTTTGGTAGGGGGAGAAGAGACCCAGTACTTC	CASSLVGGEETQYF
TRBV6-6	TRBD1	.	TRBJ1-1	TGTGCCAGCAGTTACGGACAGGGGAACACTGAAGCTTTCTTT	CASSYGQGNTEAFF
TRBV5-4	.	.	TRBJ2-3	TGTGCCAGCAGCTCAACTTGGGTCACAGATACGCAGTATTTT	CASSSTWVTDTQYF
TRBV13	TRBD2	.	TRBJ2-3	TGTGCCAGCACCATGACTAGCGGGGCCCTCACAGATACGCAGTATTTT	CASTMTSGALTDTQYF
TRBV2	TRBD2	.	TRBJ2-7	TGTGCCAGCAGTGAACGGACTAGCGGGAGGGCCTTAATGTACGAGCAGTACTTC	CASSERTSGRALMYEQYF
TRBV5-6	.	.	TRBJ1-4	TGTGCCAGCAGCTGGAGAGGATCGGGGTTTTACGAAAAACTGTTTTTT	CASSWRGSGFYEKLFF
TRBV2	.	.	TRBJ1-1	TGTGCCAGCACCCCCCGGGGGCCTGACTCTGAAGCTTTCTTT	CASTPRGPDSEAFF
TRBV12-5	.	.	TRBJ1-2	TGTGCTAGTGGTTTGGGCCCGGGGGGCCTCGGCTATGGCTACACCTTC	CASGLGPGGLGYGYTF
TRBV29-1	.	.	TRBJ1-2	TGCAGCGTTGAGTTCCCCCACGGCTATGGCTACACCTTC	CSVEFPHGYGYTF
TRBV9	TRBD1	.	TRBJ1-5	TGTGCCAGCTCCGATAGGGACAGCCTATGGCCCCAGCATTTT	CASSDRDSLWPQHF
TRBV11-2	TRBD1	.	TRBJ1-1	TGTGCCAGCAGCTCAACGACAGGGCAGAACACTGAAGCTTTCTTT	CASSSTTGQNTEAFF
TRBV5-6	TRBD2	.	TRBJ2-1	TGTGCCAGCAGCTTCACTAGCGGCGACAATGAGCAGTTCTTC	CASSFTSGDNEQFF
TRBV19	.	.	TRBJ1-1	TGTGCCAGTAGTAGGCCGGGGTTCGTCGATGGGACTGAAGCTTTCTTT	CASSRPGFVDGTEAFF
TRBV5-1	TRBD1	.	TRBJ2-5	TGCGCCAGCAGCCTACTCCGGGACAGGGGGCCGGGAGAGACCCAGTACTTC	CASSLLRDRGPGETQYF
TRBV14	.	.	TRBJ1-2	TGTGCCAGCAGCCAAGTATATAACTATGGCTACACCTTC	CASSQVYNYGYTF
TRBV19	.	.	TRBJ1-1	TGTGCCAGTAGTATGGGGACGGGATACACTGAAGCTTTCTTT	CASSMGTGYTEAFF
TRBV4-3	.	.	TRBJ2-5	TGCGCCAGCAGCCAAGGCCAAGGATACAACCAAGAGACCCAGTACTTC	CASSQGQGYNQETQYF
TRBV21-1	.	.	TRBJ2-7	TGTGCCAGCAGCAAAGAGGGACTAGCGGGAGGTATCAGCTCCTACGAGCAGTACTTC	CASSKEGLAGGISSYEQYF
TRBV4-1	.	.	TRBJ1-2	TGCGCCAGCAGCCCGAGCGGACAGAGCTATGGCTACACCTTC	CASSPSGQSYGYTF
TRBV6-5	.	.	TRBJ2-1	TGTGCCAGCAGTTACTCTAGGAGGGCAAATGAGCAGTTCTTC	CASSYSRRANEQFF
TRBV30	.	once	TRBJ1-5	TGTGCCTGCCGCGCCCCTTATAGCAATCAGCCCCAGCATTTT	CACRAPYSNQPQHF
TRBV7-9	TRBD1	.	TRBJ2-6	TGTGCCAGCGCAATCGGACAGGGGGCTTTGGGGGCCAACGTCCTGACTTTC	CASAIGQGALGANVLTF
TRBV7-9	.	.	TRBJ2-1	TGTGCCAGCAGCCCTCGGTCGGGGGAGACGTACAATGAGCAGTTCTTC	CASSPRSGETYNEQFF
TRBV4-1	.	.	TRBJ1-5	TGCGCCAGCAGCCAAGTAGGGTGGGCTCCCGGGGACAGCAATCAGCCCCAGCATTTT	CASSQVGWAPGDSNQPQHF
TRBV7-7	.	.	TRBJ2-2	TGTGCCAGCAGCTTAGTTAGGGGGACCGGGGAGCTGTTTTTT	CASSLVRGTGELFF
TRBV19	.	.	TRBJ2-7	TGTGCCAGTAGTATAGTTGACAGAAGGAACGAGCAGTACTTC	CASSIVDRRNEQYF
TRBV19	TRBD1	once	TRBJ2-3	TGTGCCAGTAGCCCCCGGGACAGCAGCACAGATACGCAGTATTTT	CASSPRDSSTDTQYF
TRBV30	.	.	TRBJ2-7	TGTGCCTGGAGTAAGGGGCACGAGCAGTACTTC	CAWSKGHEQYF